These 14 T cell receptor beta chains share one sample of origin, sequenced in a study of cytomegalovirus exposure and HLA in healthy donors. Use of 60 Vbeta and 13 Jbeta primers characterized the PCR. The assay was immunoSEQ multiplex PCR, and TCRdb's table has in-frame clones only and misses some. The sample consists of about 200,000 clones, 70% to 80% of them appearing once. The sample taken for sequencing was PBMCs. The receptors were sampled from a male donor in good health and CMV-seropositive.

This clone has a handful of counts. The chain carries TRBV28 and TRBJ1-6, with D perhaps TRBD1 (5 bases). The ends were cut back, 7 bases at V and 4 bases at J, with 11 bases in the middle. Germline V gene lookup returns CDR1 MDHEN and CDR2 SYDVKM. This CDR3 is built from 14 residues. CDR3 sequence reads: CASTLDSYNSPLHF. As DNA, the CDR3 is TGTGCCAGCACCCTCGACAGTTATAATTCACCCCTCCACTTT. The whole variable domain, remainder taken from reference TRBV28 and TRBJ1-6, is DVKVTQSSRYLVKRTGEKVFLECVQDMDHENMFWYRQDPGLGLRLIYFSYDVKMKEKGDIPEGYSVSREKKERFSLILESASTNQTSMYLCASTLDSYNSPLHFGNGTRLTVT.

This clone appeared once. The CDR3 DNA is TGCGCCAGCAGCCAACCGAGCGGGAGGGCCTCCGAGCAGTACTTC. Protein sequence: CASSQPSGRASEQYF. The chain employs TRBV4-1 and TRBJ2-7; 10 positions match TRBD2. The trim removed 2 bases at V and 6 bases at J, leaving 7 bases unmatched. The CDR3 spans 15 residues. Per the germline V gene, CDR1 is MGHRA and CDR2 is YSYEKL.

The J gene is TRBJ1-1, the V gene TRBV28; TRBD1 might be the D (6 bases). Trimming pared 5 bases from V and 3 bases from J, leaving 13 bases between. CDR3 length equals 14 residues. CDR1 MDHEN and CDR2 SYDVKM come from the germline V gene. CDR3 DNA: TGTGCCAGCAGTCCTGGACAGAGATACACTGAAGCTTTCTTT. It encodes CASSPGQRYTEAFF.

The chain recombines TRBV5-5 with TRBJ2-1, with 8 bases fitting TRBD2. J gave up 7 bases and V 0 bases, and 3 bases lay outside the gene matches. The CDR3 contains 14 residues. Germline V lookup: CDR1 SGHKS, CDR2 YYEKEE (reference sequence). The CDR3 region has the DNA TGTGCCAGCAGCTTGGGAGTAGCGGGGAATGAGCAGTTCTTC. Protein product: CASSLGVAGNEQFF. Using reference TRBV5-5 and TRBJ2-1 for the parts outside the CDR3, the full variable domain is DAGVTQSPTHLIKTRGQQVTLRCSPISGHKSVSWYQQVLGQGPQFIFQYYEKEERGRGNFPDRFSARQFPNYSSELNVNALLLGDSALYLCASSLGVAGNEQFFGPGTRLTVL.

The V and J genes are TRBV6-5 and TRBJ2-7; D is possibly TRBD1 (6 bases). Germline loops: CDR1 MNHEY, CDR2 SVGAGI. V was cut by 6 bases and J by 2 bases, with 14 bases left in between. The CDR3 totals 14 residues. CDR3 nucleotide sequence: TGTGCCAGCAGCGAGAACGGACAGCCCTACGAGCAGTACTTC. It codes for CASSENGQPYEQYF.

The rearrangement links TRBV7-2 to TRBJ1-3; the match to TRBD1 covers 7 bases. The CDR3 has 16 residues. Germline lookup yields CDR1 SGHTA and CDR2 FQGNSA. The ends lost 5 bases at V and 3 bases at J; junction bases unmatched: 10. This CDR3 reads CASSPGGRGVGNTIYF. CDR3 coding DNA: TGTGCCAGCAGCCCCGGGGGCAGGGGGGTTGGAAACACCATATATTTT.

This chain connects TRBV11-3 to TRBJ1-1; D unclear. Trimming removed 1 base from V and 8 bases from J, with 8 bases in between. Germline CDR1 SGHNT, CDR2 YENEEA. The CDR3 loop spans 12 amino acids. CDR3 sequence reads: CASSLGGGEAFF. The CDR3 nucleotides read TGTGCCAGCAGCTTAGGGGGAGGAGAAGCTTTCTTT.

Written as DNA, the CDR3 is TGTGCCAGCAGCGCATCGATAAGCCAGGGCTCCATCAATAATTCACCCCTCCACTTT. It encodes CASSASISQGSINNSPLHF. The chain combines TRBV9 with TRBJ1-6; the D gene is possibly TRBD1 (5 bases). There are 19 residues in the CDR3. V was cut by 3 bases and J by 5 bases, with 24 bases left in between. Germline assignment: CDR1 SGDLS and CDR2 YYNGEE.

The chain recombines TRBV11-1 with TRBJ1-1, with 7 bases lining up with TRBD1. The CDR3 consists of 12 residues. Trimming cost V 5 bases and J 8 bases; bases outside gene matches: 5. CDR1 and CDR2 (germline): SGHAT, FQDESV (reference sequence). CDR3 nucleotides: TGTGCCAGCAGCCTACAGGGGAGGGAAGCTTTCTTT. Translated, it gives CASSLQGREAFF.

In its sample, this clone was seen a few times. The V and J genes are TRBV25-1 and TRBJ2-7; tentatively, D is TRBD1 (7 bases). Per the germline V gene, CDR1 is MGHDK and CDR2 is SYGVNS. V was cut by 7 bases and J by 9 bases, with 13 bases left in between. The CDR3 is made up of 11 amino acids. Written as DNA, the CDR3 is TGTGCCAGCACCTCAGGGGGAGGGCAGTACTTC. This gives the protein CASTSGGGQYF.

The J gene is TRBJ2-1, the V gene TRBV27; perhaps TRBD2 as D (5 bases). V was clipped by 7 bases and J by 0 bases, with 25 bases between them. The CDR3 contains 19 residues. Germline-derived CDR1 and CDR2 are MNHEY and SMNVEV (reference sequence). CDR3 residues: CASIQRMEASVSSYNEQFF. CDR3 nucleotides: TGTGCCAGCATACAAAGGATGGAGGCTAGTGTAAGCTCCTACAATGAGCAGTTCTTC.

This clone has more than one count but fewer than ten. The V call is TRBV7-3, the J call TRBJ1-1, with D perhaps TRBD1 (6 bases). The CDR3 extends over 14 amino acids. Germline-derived CDR1 and CDR2 are SGHTA and FQGTGA. The germline V and J ends were trimmed by 2 bases and 3 bases, with 10 bases remaining between them. The CDR3 loop reads CASSLLGADTEAFF. DNA of the CDR3: TGTGCCAGCAGCTTATTGGGGGCCGACACTGAAGCTTTCTTT. Together with reference TRBV7-3 and TRBJ1-1, the CDR3 gives the full variable domain: GAGVSQTPSNKVTEKGKYVELRCDPISGHTALYWYRQSLGQGPEFLIYFQGTGAADDSGLPNDRFFAVRPEGSVSTLKIQRTERGDSAVYLCASSLLGADTEAFFGQGTRLTVV.

In this sample, this clone turned up a few times. The same CDR3 also results from other DNA sequences found in this sample. The V call is TRBV5-1, the J call TRBJ2-7; D is unresolved. The CDR3 extends over 12 amino acids. Trimming took off 1 base at V and 2 bases at J, with 4 bases between the two ends. Germline assignment: CDR1 SGHRS and CDR2 YFSETQ. CDR3 residues: CASSLSPYEQYF. The CDR3 DNA sequence: TGCGCCAGCAGCTTGAGCCCCTACGAGCAGTACTTC.

The chain joins TRBV6-5 to TRBJ1-6, with no clear D. CDR1 is MNHEY and CDR2 is SVGAGI in the germline V gene. The CDR3 covers 16 residues. Trimming removed 2 bases at V and 0 bases at J, with 8 bases between. DNA for the CDR3: TGTGCCAGCAGTTACGGTACGGGCTCCTATAATTCACCCCTCCACTTT. Translated: CASSYGTGSYNSPLHF.